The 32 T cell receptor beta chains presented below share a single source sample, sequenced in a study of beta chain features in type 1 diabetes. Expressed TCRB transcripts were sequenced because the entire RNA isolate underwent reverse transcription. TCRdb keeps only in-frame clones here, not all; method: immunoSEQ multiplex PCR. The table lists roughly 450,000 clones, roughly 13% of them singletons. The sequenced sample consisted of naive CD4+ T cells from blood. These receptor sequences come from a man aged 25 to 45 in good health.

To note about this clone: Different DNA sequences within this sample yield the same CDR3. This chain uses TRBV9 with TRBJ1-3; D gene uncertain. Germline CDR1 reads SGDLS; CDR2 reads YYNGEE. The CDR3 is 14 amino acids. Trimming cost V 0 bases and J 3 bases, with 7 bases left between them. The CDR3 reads CASSVEGNGNTIYF. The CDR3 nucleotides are TGTGCCAGCAGCGTAGAAGGGAATGGAAACACCATATATTTT.

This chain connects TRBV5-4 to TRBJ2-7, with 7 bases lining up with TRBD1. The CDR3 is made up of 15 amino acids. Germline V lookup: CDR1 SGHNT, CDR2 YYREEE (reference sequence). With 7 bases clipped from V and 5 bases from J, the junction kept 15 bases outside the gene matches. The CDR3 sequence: CASRPGTATENEQYF. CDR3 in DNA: TGTGCCAGCCGACCCGGGACAGCGACTGAAAACGAGCAGTACTTC.

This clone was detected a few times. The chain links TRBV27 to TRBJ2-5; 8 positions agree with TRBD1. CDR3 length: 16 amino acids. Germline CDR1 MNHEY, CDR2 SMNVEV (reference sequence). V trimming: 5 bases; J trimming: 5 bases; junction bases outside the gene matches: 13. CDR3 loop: CASSISPGTGDETQYF. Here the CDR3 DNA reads TGTGCCAGCAGTATTTCCCCCGGGACAGGCGACGAGACCCAGTACTTC.

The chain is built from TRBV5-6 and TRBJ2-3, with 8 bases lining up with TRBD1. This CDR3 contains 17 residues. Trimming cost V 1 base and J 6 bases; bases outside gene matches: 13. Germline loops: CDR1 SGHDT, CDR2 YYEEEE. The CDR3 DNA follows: TGTGCCAGCAGCTTGAGCTCCTCAGGGGGCAGGATGGATACGCAGTATTTT. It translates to CASSLSSSGGRMDTQYF.

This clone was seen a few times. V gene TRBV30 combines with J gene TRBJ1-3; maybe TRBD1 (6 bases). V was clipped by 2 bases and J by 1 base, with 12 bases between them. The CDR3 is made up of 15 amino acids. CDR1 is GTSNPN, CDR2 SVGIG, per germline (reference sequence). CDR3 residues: CAWSTKGGSGNTIYF. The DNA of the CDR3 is TGTGCCTGGAGTACCAAAGGGGGGTCTGGAAACACCATATATTTT. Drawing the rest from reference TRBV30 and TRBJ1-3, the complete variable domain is SQTIHQWPATLVQPVGSPLSLECTVEGTSNPNLYWYRQAAGRGLQLLFYSVGIGQISSEVPQNLSASRPQDRQFILSSKKLLLSDSGFYLCAWSTKGGSGNTIYFGEGSWLTVV.

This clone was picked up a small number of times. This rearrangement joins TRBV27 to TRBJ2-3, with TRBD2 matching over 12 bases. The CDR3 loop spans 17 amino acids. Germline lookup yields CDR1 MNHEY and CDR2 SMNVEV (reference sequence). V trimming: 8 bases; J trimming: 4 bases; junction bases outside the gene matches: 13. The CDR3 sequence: CASRVASGGAMADTQYF. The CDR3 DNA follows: TGTGCCAGCCGGGTGGCTAGCGGGGGGGCCATGGCAGATACGCAGTATTTT.

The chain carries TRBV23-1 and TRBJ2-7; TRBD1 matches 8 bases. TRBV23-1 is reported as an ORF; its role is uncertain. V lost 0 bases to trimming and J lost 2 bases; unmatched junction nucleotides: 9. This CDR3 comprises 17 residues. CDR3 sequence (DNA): TGCGCCAGCAGTCAATCCTACCGGGACAGGCGACCCTACGAGCAGTACGTC. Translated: CASSQSYRDRRPYEQYV.

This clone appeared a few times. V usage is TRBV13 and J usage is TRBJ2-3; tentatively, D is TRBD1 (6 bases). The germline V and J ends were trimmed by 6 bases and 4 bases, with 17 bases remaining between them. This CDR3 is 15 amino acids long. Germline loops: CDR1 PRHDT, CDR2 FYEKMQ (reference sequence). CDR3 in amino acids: CASSPLVGTPDTQYF. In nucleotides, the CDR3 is TGTGCCAGCAGTCCACTAGTGGGGACACCAGATACGCAGTATTTT.

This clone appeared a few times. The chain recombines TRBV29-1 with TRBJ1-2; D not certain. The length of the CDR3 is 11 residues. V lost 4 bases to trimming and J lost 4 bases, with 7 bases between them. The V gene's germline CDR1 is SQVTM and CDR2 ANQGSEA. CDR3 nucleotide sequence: TGCAGCGTTGGCTCCAGCTATGGCTACACCTTC. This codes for CSVGSSYGYTF.

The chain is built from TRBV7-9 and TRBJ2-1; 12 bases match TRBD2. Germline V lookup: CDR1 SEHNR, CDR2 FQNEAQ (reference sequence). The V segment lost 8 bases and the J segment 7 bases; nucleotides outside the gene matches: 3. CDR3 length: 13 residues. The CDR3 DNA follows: TGTGCCAGCGTTACTAGCGGGAGGAATGAGCAGTTCTTC. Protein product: CASVTSGRNEQFF. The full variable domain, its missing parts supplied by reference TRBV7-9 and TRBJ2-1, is DTGVSQNPRHKITKRGQNVTFRCDPISEHNRLYWYRQTLGQGPEFLTYFQNEAQLEKSRLLSDRFSAERPKGSFSTLEIQRTEQGDSAMYLCASVTSGRNEQFFGPGTRLTVL.

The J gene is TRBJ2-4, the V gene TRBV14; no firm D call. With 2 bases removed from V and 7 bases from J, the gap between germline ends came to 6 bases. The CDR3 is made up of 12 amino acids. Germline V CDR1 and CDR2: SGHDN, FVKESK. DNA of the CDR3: TGTGCCAGCAGCCAATTTGGGAACATTCAGTACTTC. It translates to CASSQFGNIQYF.

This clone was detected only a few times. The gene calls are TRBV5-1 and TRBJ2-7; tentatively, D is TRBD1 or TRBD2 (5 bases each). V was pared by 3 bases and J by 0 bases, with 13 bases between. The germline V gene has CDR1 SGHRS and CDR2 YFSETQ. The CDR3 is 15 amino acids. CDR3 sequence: CASSSFPGSSYEQYF. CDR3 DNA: TGCGCCAGCAGCTCCTTCCCAGGGAGCTCCTACGAGCAGTACTTC.

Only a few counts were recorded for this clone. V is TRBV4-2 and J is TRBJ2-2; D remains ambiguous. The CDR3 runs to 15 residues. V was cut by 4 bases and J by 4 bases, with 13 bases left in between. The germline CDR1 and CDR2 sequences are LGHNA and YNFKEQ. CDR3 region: CASSPLSRSTGELFF. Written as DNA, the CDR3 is TGTGCCAGCAGCCCCTTGTCACGGAGCACCGGGGAGCTGTTTTTT.

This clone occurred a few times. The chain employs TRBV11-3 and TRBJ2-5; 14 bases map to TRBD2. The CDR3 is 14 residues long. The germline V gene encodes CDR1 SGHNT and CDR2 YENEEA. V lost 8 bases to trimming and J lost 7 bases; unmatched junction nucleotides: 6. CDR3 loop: CASGGTSGRGTQYF. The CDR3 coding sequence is TGTGCCAGCGGGGGGACTAGCGGGAGAGGGACCCAGTACTTC. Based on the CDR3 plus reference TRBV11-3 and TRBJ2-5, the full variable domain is EAGVVQSPRYKIIEKKQPVAFWCNPISGHNTLYWYLQNLGQGPELLIRYENEEAVDDSQLPKDRFSAERLKGVDSTLKIQPAELGDSAVYLCASGGTSGRGTQYFGPGTRLLVL.

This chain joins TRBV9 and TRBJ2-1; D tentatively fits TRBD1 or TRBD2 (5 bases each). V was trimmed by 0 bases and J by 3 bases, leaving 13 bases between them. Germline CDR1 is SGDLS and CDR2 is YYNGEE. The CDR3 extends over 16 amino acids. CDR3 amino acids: CASSVGGRRVYNEQFF. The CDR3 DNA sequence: TGTGCCAGCAGCGTAGGGGGACGGAGAGTCTACAATGAGCAGTTCTTC.

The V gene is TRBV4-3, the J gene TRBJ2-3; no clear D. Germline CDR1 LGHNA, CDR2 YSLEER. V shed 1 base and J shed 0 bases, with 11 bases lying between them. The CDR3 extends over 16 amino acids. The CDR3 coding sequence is TGCGCCAGCAGCCAAGCTCTGTCGTCCAGCACAGATACGCAGTATTTT. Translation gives CASSQALSSSTDTQYF.

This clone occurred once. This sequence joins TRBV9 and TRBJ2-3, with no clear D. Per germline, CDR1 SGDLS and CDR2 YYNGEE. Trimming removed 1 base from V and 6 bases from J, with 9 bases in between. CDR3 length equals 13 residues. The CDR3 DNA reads TGTGCCAGCAGCGTATCTCCGAGGGATACGCAGTATTTT. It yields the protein CASSVSPRDTQYF.

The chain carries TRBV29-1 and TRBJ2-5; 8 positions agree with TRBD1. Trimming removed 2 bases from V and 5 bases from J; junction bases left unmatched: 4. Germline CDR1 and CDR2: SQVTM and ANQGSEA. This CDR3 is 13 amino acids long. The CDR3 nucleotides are TGCAGCGTTGAATCAGGGGGCAGGGAGACCCAGTACTTC. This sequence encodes CSVESGGRETQYF.

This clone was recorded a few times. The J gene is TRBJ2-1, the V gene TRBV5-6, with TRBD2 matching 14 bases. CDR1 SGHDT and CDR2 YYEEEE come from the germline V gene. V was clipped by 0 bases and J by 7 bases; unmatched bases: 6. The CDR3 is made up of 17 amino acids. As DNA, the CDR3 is TGTGCCAGCAGCTTGGGACTAGCGGGAGGGCGCAATAATGAGCAGTTCTTC. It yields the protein CASSLGLAGGRNNEQFF. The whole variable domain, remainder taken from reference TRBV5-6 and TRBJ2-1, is DAGVTQSPTHLIKTRGQQVTLRCSPKSGHDTVSWYQQALGQGPQFIFQYYEEEERQRGNFPDRFSGHQFPNYSSELNVNALLLGDSALYLCASSLGLAGGRNNEQFFGPGTRLTVL.

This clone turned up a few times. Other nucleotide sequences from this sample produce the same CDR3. This CDR3 reads CASSVGTNYGYTF. The CDR3 DNA reads as TGTGCCAGCAGCGTTGGGACTAACTATGGCTACACCTTC. The V gene is TRBV9, the J gene TRBJ1-2; the D is unclear. Germline V gene data show CDR1 as SGDLS and CDR2 as YYNGEE. This CDR3 contains 13 residues. With 2 bases removed from V and 0 bases from J, the gap between germline ends came to 5 bases.

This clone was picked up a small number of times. CDR3 sequence (DNA): TGCGCCAGCAGCTTATTGGGGGGGCGTGAGACCCAGTACTTC. This sequence encodes CASSLLGGRETQYF. The chain couples TRBV5-1 to TRBJ2-5; perhaps TRBD2 as D (7 bases). Germline CDR1 SGHRS, CDR2 YFSETQ. This CDR3 is built from 14 residues. Deletions cut 2 bases from V and 5 bases from J, with 13 bases between. Supplemented by reference TRBV5-1 and TRBJ2-5, the full variable domain reads KAGVTQTPRYLIKTRGQQVTLSCSPISGHRSVSWYQQTPGQGLQFLFEYFSETQRNKGNFPGRFSGRQFSNSRSEMNVSTLELGDSALYLCASSLLGGRETQYFGPGTRLLVL.

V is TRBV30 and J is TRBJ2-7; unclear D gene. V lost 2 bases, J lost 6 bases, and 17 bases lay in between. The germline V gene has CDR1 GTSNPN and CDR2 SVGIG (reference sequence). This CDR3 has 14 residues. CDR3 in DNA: TGTGCCTGGAGTTCACGCCGGGCCCTAACCGAGCAGTACGTC. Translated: CAWSSRRALTEQYV.

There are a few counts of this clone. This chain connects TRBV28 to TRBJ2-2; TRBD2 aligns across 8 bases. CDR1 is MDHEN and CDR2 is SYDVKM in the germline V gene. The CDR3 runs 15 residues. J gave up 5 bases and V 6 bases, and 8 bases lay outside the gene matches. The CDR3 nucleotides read TGTGCCAGCAGAGAGAGCGGGAGAGGTACCGGGGAGCTGTTTTTT. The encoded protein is CASRESGRGTGELFF. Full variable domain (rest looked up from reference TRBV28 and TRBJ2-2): DVKVTQSSRYLVKRTGEKVFLECVQDMDHENMFWYRQDPGLGLRLIYFSYDVKMKEKGDIPEGYSVSREKKERFSLILESASTNQTSMYLCASRESGRGTGELFFGEGSRLTVL.

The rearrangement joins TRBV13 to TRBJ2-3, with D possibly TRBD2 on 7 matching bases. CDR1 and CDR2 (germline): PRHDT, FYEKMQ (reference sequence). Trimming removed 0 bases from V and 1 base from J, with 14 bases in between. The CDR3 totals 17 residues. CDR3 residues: CASSLGSGAGGTDTQYF. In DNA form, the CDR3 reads TGTGCCAGCAGCTTAGGATCGGGGGCGGGAGGCACAGATACGCAGTATTTT.

CDR3 coding DNA: TGTGCCAGCAGCGCGTCCGGGACAGGGGTCGGTGAGCAGTACTTC. Its translation is CASSASGTGVGEQYF. The V call is TRBV9, the J call TRBJ2-7; TRBD1 matches 10 bases. Germline CDR1 SGDLS, CDR2 YYNGEE. This CDR3 is built from 15 residues. The ends lost 3 bases at V and 7 bases at J; junction bases unmatched: 10.

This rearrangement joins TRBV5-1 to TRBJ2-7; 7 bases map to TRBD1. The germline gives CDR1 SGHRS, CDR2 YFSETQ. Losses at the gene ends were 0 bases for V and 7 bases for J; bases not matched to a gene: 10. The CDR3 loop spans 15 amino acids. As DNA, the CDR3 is TGCGCCAGCAGCTTGGCCGGGACAGCCCCATGGGAGCAGTACTTC. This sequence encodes CASSLAGTAPWEQYF.

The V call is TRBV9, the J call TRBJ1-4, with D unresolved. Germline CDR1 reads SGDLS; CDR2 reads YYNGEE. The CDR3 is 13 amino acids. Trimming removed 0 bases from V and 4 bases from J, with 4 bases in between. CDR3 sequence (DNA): TGTGCCAGCAGCGTAGGGCGTAATGAAAAACTGTTTTTT. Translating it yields CASSVGRNEKLFF. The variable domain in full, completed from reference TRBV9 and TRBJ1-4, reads DSGVTQTPKHLITATGQRVTLRCSPRSGDLSVYWYQQSLDQGLQFLIQYYNGEERAKGNILERFSAQQFPDLHSELNLSSLELGDSALYFCASSVGRNEKLFFGSGTQLSVL.

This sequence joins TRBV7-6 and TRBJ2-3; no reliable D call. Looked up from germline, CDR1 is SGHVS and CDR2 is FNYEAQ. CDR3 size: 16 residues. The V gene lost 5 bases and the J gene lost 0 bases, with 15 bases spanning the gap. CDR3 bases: TGTGCCAGCAGCATAGGTCTCCGTCTGAGCACAGATACGCAGTATTTT. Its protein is CASSIGLRLSTDTQYF.

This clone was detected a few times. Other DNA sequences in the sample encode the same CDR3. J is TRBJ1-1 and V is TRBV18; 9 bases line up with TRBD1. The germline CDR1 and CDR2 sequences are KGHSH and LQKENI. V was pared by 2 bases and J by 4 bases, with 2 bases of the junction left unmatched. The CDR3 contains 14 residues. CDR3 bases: TGTGCCAGCTCACCAGGGACAGGGCGCACTGAAGCTTTCTTT. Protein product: CASSPGTGRTEAFF.

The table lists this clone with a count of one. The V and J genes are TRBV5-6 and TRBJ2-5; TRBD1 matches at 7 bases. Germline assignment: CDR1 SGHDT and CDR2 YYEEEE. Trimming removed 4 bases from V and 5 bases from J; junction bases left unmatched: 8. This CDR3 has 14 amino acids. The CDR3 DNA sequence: TGTGCCAGCAGCCATACAGGGGCTAGGGAGACCCAGTACTTC. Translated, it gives CASSHTGARETQYF.

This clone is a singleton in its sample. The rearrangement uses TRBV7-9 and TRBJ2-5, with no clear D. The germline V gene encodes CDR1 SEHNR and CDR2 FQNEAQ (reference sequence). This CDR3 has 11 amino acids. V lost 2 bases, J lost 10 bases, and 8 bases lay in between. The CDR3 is CASSLKEDQYF. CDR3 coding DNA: TGTGCCAGCAGCTTAAAAGAGGACCAGTACTTC.

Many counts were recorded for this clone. The CDR3 here is CSVRIRARNTEAFF. Here the CDR3 DNA reads TGCAGCGTAAGAATCAGGGCTAGGAACACTGAAGCTTTCTTT. The rearrangement joins TRBV29-1 to TRBJ1-1, with D tentatively TRBD1 (5 bases). The germline CDR1 and CDR2 sequences are SQVTM and ANQGSEA. Trimming pared 6 bases from V and 1 base from J, leaving 15 bases between. The CDR3 is made up of 14 amino acids.